This T cell receptor (beta chain) was sequenced during a study of Graves' ophthalmopathy and Graves' hyperthyroidism. The CDR3 has 14 residues. Germline loops: CDR1 LNHDA, CDR2 SQIVND (reference sequence). The V end was cut by 3 bases, the J end by 7 bases, with 15 bases between. RNA served as the template for amplifying TCR beta CDR3 regions. HTBI primers primed a first-round RT-PCR, and a second-round multiplex PCR followed. TCRdb re-derived calls from the multiplex PCR reads in MiXCR, one entry per CDR3 protein. Of approximately 640,000 distinct CDR3 sequences listed, 35% to 50% were seen once; the top ten hold more than 2.5%.

The clonotype was recovered from an adult man with Graves' ophthalmopathy. Sample: peripheral blood. The chain combines TRBV19 with TRBJ2-5; perhaps TRBD1 as D (5 bases). Written as DNA, the CDR3 is TGTGCCAGTAGTATCATCCCTGGGGCAGGGACCCAGTACTTC. Translated, it gives CASSIIPGAGTQYF.